What follows describes a single T cell receptor (beta chain). Its matching antigen is unknown. Germline CDR1 LNHDA, CDR2 SQIVND (reference sequence). V dropped 7 bases and J dropped 0 bases, with 12 bases sitting between them. The CDR3 runs to 15 residues. The data derive from a study of T cell responses to AZD1222 COVID-19 vaccine. Study-wide findings and caveats: At baseline, just five to seven AZD1222 recipients tested seropositive. Compared with day 0, the breadth and depth of the Spike-specific TCR repertoire rose significantly after two doses of AZD1222. Unmutated variant regions are reportedly the target of nearly half of TCRs that are spike-specific.

The repertoire was sequenced with immunoSEQ multiplex PCR; TCRdb's copy has only in-frame clones and lacks some. The sample lists about 81,000 clones, under 95% occurring once. The study pooled second doses at about 4 or about 12 weeks. The gene calls are TRBV19 and TRBJ2-2; possible D gene TRBD2, 6 bases. The sample consisted of peripheral blood, taken 28 days after the second AZD1222 dose. The clonotype comes from an adult who received the AZD1222 COVID-19 vaccine. The CDR3 DNA reads TGTGCCAGTAATCCCGGGACTGCGAACACCGGGGAGCTGTTTTTT. Protein product: CASNPGTANTGELFF.